Below are 28 T cell receptor beta chains sequenced from a single sample in a study of early T cells in non-severe SARS-CoV-2 infection. MiXCR was run by TCRdb on the 5' RACE reads, yielding one entry per CDR3 protein. The table lists more than 55,000 distinct CDR3 sequences, roughly 4.9% of them singletons. Sequences were derived from whole blood, sampled at baseline. All receptors come from an adult who was a healthcare worker with PCR-confirmed SARS-CoV-2 infection or an uninfected control (not recorded which). The donor label of this sample is uncertain.

In regard to this clonotype: A junction boundary mismatches the germline segment, possibly from a read error. V gene TRBV20-1 combines with J gene TRBJ2-7; the D is unclear. CDR3 length: 15 amino acids. Germline CDR1 reads DFQATT; CDR2 reads SNEGSKA (reference sequence). CDR3 region: CSAREGRYSSYEQNF. The CDR3 nucleotides read TGCAGTGCTAGAGAGGGCAGGTACAGCTCCTACGAGCAGAACTTC.

This clonotype was seen many times. The chain recombines TRBV7-6 with TRBJ2-5, with D maybe TRBD2 (7 bases). The CDR3 loop spans 17 amino acids. Trimming removed 0 bases at V and 2 bases at J, with 16 bases between. The V gene's germline CDR1 is SGHVS and CDR2 FNYEAQ. CDR3 region: CASSLAPIGGEQETQYF. In DNA, the CDR3 is TGTGCCAGCAGCTTAGCCCCTATAGGGGGGGAACAAGAGACCCAGTACTTC.

The V gene is TRBV12-3 or TRBV12-4, the J gene TRBJ1-2; D uncertain. Trimming took off 6 bases at V and 6 bases at J, with 17 bases between the two ends. The CDR3 length is 14 residues. This chain's CDR3 is CASRLRGERDGYTF. The CDR3 bases are TGTGCCAGCAGGCTTCGCGGGGAAAGGGATGGCTACACCTTC.

This clonotype appeared many times. The CDR3 coding sequence is TGTGCCAGCAGCCCCAACGGGGGTAGCTCCTACGAGCAGTACTTC. This encodes CASSPNGGSSYEQYF. The V call is TRBV7-2, the J call TRBJ2-7, with D possibly TRBD2 on 6 matching bases. V lost 5 bases to trimming and J lost 0 bases, with 14 bases between them. This CDR3 has 15 amino acids. Germline values: CDR1 SGHTA, CDR2 FQGNSA.

This clonotype showed up many times. The J gene is TRBJ2-1, the V gene TRBV7-2, with D maybe TRBD1 (6 bases). The CDR3 extends over 11 amino acids. Germline V gene lookup returns CDR1 SGHTA and CDR2 FQGNSA. V lost 11 bases to trimming and J lost 3 bases, with 8 bases between them. The CDR3 nucleotides are TGTGCCGAGGGGGTCTACAATGAGCAGTTCTTC. Amino acid sequence: CAEGVYNEQFF.

This clonotype was seen many times. V gene TRBV7-2 combines with J gene TRBJ1-1; no firm D call. Trimming removed 1 base from V and 1 base from J, with 10 bases in between. The CDR3 contains 15 residues. Germline CDR1 and CDR2: SGHTA and FQGNSA. The CDR3 nucleotides read TGTGCCAGCAGCTTAGGGCCGTGGAGGAACACTGAAGCTTTCTTT. Encoded protein: CASSLGPWRNTEAFF.

This clonotype was found many times. For the CDR3, the DNA is TGTGCCAGCAGCTTAGGACTGAACTATGGCTACACCTTC. Translated, it gives CASSLGLNYGYTF. The chain combines TRBV7-9 with TRBJ1-2; D unresolved. This CDR3 contains 13 residues. Germline lookup yields CDR1 SEHNR and CDR2 FQNEAQ (reference sequence). The V end lost 1 base, the J end lost 2 bases, and 5 bases lay between the germline ends.

By proportion, this clonotype is medium-sized. The V call is TRBV20-1, the J call TRBJ1-1; D is unresolved. Deletions cut 4 bases from V and 7 bases from J, with 7 bases between. The CDR3 has 10 residues. Germline CDR1 and CDR2: DFQATT and SNEGSKA (reference sequence). The CDR3 spells CSATVFEAFF. The CDR3 DNA is TGCAGTGCTACCGTTTTTGAAGCTTTCTTT.

The sample holds many counts of this clonotype. The chain joins TRBV6-1 to TRBJ1-4; D is perhaps TRBD1 (6 bases). The germline gives CDR1 MNHNS, CDR2 SASEGT. The CDR3 is 16 amino acids. V was clipped by 1 base and J by 2 bases, with 11 bases between them. The CDR3 is CASSEVRGFTNEKLFF. The CDR3 bases are TGTGCCAGCAGTGAAGTTAGGGGGTTCACTAATGAAAAACTGTTTTTT.

The rearrangement uses TRBV28 and TRBJ2-7, with a weak D call TRBD2 (5 bases). The CDR3 is made up of 13 amino acids. In germline, CDR1 is MDHEN, CDR2 SYDVKM. Trimming removed 5 bases from V and 2 bases from J, with 10 bases in between. The CDR3 bases are TGTGCCAGCAGTGGAGGTTTACCCTACGAGCAGTACTTC. Translation: CASSGGLPYEQYF.

This clonotype was detected a few times. This chain connects TRBV7-9 to TRBJ1-2; 8 bases line up with TRBD1. CDR1 is SEHNR and CDR2 is FQNEAQ in the germline V gene (reference sequence). V dropped 7 bases and J dropped 6; count of bases not matched to a gene: 10. CDR3 length equals 14 residues. CDR3 sequence reads: CASTLGQGAHGYTF. The CDR3, as DNA: TGTGCCAGCACCCTGGGGCAGGGGGCCCATGGCTACACCTTC. Combining the CDR3 with reference TRBV7-9 and TRBJ1-2 gives the whole variable domain DTGVSQNPRHKITKRGQNVTFRCDPISEHNRLYWYRQTLGQGPEFLTYFQNEAQLEKSRLLSDRFSAERPKGSFSTLEIQRTEQGDSAMYLCASTLGQGAHGYTFGSGTRLTVV.

This clonotype was counted ten times or more. The chain has TRBV6-5 and TRBJ1-6; TRBD1 aligns across 7 bases. J lost 6 bases, V lost 6 bases, and 8 bases had no gene match. CDR3 length equals 15 residues. Germline CDR1 and CDR2: MNHEY and SVGAGI. The CDR3 region is CASSLPGQINSPLHF. The DNA for the CDR3 is TGTGCCAGCAGCCTCCCGGGACAGATTAATTCACCCCTCCACTTT.

This clonotype occurred a few times. The chain couples TRBV28 to TRBJ2-7, with 7 bases fitting TRBD2. Germline loops: CDR1 MDHEN, CDR2 SYDVKM. The V and J ends lost 3 bases and 4 bases, in that order; junction bases with no gene match: 6. The CDR3 covers 14 residues. The CDR3 protein is CASSFPSGVYEQYF. CDR3 DNA sequence: TGTGCCAGCAGTTTCCCTAGCGGAGTTTACGAGCAGTACTTC.

This clonotype was observed many times. The rearrangement joins TRBV27 to TRBJ1-4; D is unresolved. Germline V CDR1 and CDR2: MNHEY, SMNVEV (reference sequence). The CDR3 spans 12 residues. Trimming removed 9 bases at V and 5 bases at J, with 10 bases between. The CDR3 DNA reads as TGTGCCAGTTTCGGACGGAATGAAAAACTGTTTTTT. It yields the protein CASFGRNEKLFF.

Of note for this clonotype: Germline and junction disagree at one end, which may indicate a read error. The chain uses TRBV6-1 and TRBJ2-5, with D perhaps TRBD2 (6 bases). The CDR3 sequence is 16 residues long. Looked up from germline, CDR1 is MNHNS and CDR2 is SASEGT. CDR3 in amino acids: CVSSAGTSKARGTQYF. The CDR3 nucleotides read TGTGTCAGCAGTGCGGGAACTAGCAAAGCGAGGGGGACCCAGTACTTC.

V and J are TRBV28 and TRBJ1-6, with 9 bases aligning to TRBD1. V dropped 2 bases and J dropped 6; count of bases not matched to a gene: 2. Germline V lookup: CDR1 MDHEN, CDR2 SYDVKM. The CDR3 sequence is 15 residues long. This chain's CDR3 is CASSLTGQGNSPLHF. The CDR3 DNA is TGTGCCAGCAGTTTAACGGGACAGGGTAATTCACCCCTCCACTTT.

The chain employs TRBV11-2 and TRBJ1-2, with D possibly being TRBD1 (5 bases). There are 12 residues in the CDR3. Germline V lookup: CDR1 SGHAT, CDR2 FQNNGV. V was trimmed by 0 bases and J by 6 bases, leaving 5 bases between them. This CDR3 reads CASSLEGDGYTF. The CDR3 DNA is TGTGCCAGCAGCTTAGAAGGGGATGGCTACACCTTC. The full variable domain, with the rest looked up from reference TRBV11-2 and TRBJ1-2, is EAGVAQSPRYKIIEKRQSVAFWCNPISGHATLYWYQQILGQGPKLLIQFQNNGVVDDSQLPKDRFSAERLKGVDSTLKIQPAKLEDSAVYLCASSLEGDGYTFGSGTRLTVV.

This clonotype was counted ten times or more. CDR3 bases: TGTGCCATCAGTGAGGGCAGGGGGTCCTACGAGCAGTACTTC. It translates to CAISEGRGSYEQYF. This sequence joins TRBV10-3 and TRBJ2-7; the match to TRBD1 covers 7 bases. CDR1 is ENHRY and CDR2 is SYGVKD in the germline V gene. This CDR3 region has 14 residues. V shed 2 bases and J 1 base; nucleotides not matched to a gene: 2.

In this sample, this clonotype turned up a few times. The genes are TRBV9 and TRBJ2-1; the match to TRBD2 covers 10 bases. V trimming: 0 bases; J trimming: 7 bases; junction bases outside the gene matches: 10. The CDR3 is made up of 17 amino acids. Germline V lookup: CDR1 SGDLS, CDR2 YYNGEE. The CDR3 DNA is TGTGCCAGCAGCGTAGGGACTAGCGGATCTCTACAGAATGAGCAGTTCTTC. Its protein product is CASSVGTSGSLQNEQFF.

This clonotype was recorded many times. V usage is TRBV29-1 and J usage is TRBJ2-1, with D tentatively TRBD1 (6 bases). The CDR3 runs 15 residues. Per the germline V gene, CDR1 is SQVTM and CDR2 is ANQGSEA. The V end lost 3 bases, the J end lost 7 bases, and 19 bases lay between the germline ends. CDR3 nucleotide sequence: TGCAGCGTTGATATGGACAGAAACCTTTTGAATGAGCAGTTCTTC. It codes for CSVDMDRNLLNEQFF.

This clonotype was counted ten times or more. The V gene is TRBV20-1, the J gene TRBJ1-5; 9 nucleotides match TRBD1. Germline loops: CDR1 DFQATT, CDR2 SNEGSKA (reference sequence). Losses at the gene ends were 6 bases for V and 5 bases for J; bases not matched to a gene: 5. This CDR3 has 13 amino acids. DNA for the CDR3: TGCAGTGCAACGGACAGGGGAGATCAGCCCCAGCATTTT. This codes for CSATDRGDQPQHF.

V usage is TRBV10-3 and J usage is TRBJ2-2; possibly TRBD2 for D (5 bases). This CDR3 region has 17 residues. Trimming cost V 2 bases and J 5 bases, with 18 bases left between them. Germline values: CDR1 ENHRY, CDR2 SYGVKD. The CDR3 sequence: CAISEPEGPNPTGELFF. Here the CDR3 DNA reads TGTGCCATCAGTGAGCCCGAGGGCCCTAACCCGACCGGGGAGCTGTTTTTT.

This clonotype was seen a handful of times. The chain employs TRBV7-9 and TRBJ2-7; the match to TRBD2 covers 8 bases. This CDR3 region has 16 residues. The V gene end was trimmed by 0 bases and the J gene end by 2 bases; junction bases not matched to a gene: 6. The germline gives CDR1 SEHNR, CDR2 FQNEAQ (reference sequence). The CDR3 region has the DNA TGTGCCAGCAGCTTAGCGCGGGGGGACGGAGCCTACGAGCAGTACTTC. Its protein is CASSLARGDGAYEQYF.

This clonotype was detected ten times or more. This sequence joins TRBV6-1 and TRBJ2-7; no clear D. Germline V gene lookup returns CDR1 MNHNS and CDR2 SASEGT. V lost 2 bases and J 1 base, leaving 6 bases between the germline ends. CDR3 length equals 13 residues. CDR3 nucleotide sequence: TGTGCCAGCAGTGAATCCCAGTCCTACGAGCAGTACTTC. As protein: CASSESQSYEQYF.

The rearrangement uses TRBV5-1 and TRBJ2-3; D assignment may be TRBD1 or TRBD2 (6 bases each). Germline-derived CDR1 and CDR2 are SGHRS and YFSETQ. CDR3 size: 13 residues. Trimming removed 3 bases from V and 5 bases from J, with 10 bases in between. For the CDR3, the DNA is TGCGCCAGCAGCTCGGGGGCGGAAGATACGCAGTATTTT. As protein: CASSSGAEDTQYF.

The chain uses TRBV4-1 and TRBJ2-1, with 11 bases matching TRBD1. CDR1 is MGHRA, CDR2 YSYEKL, per germline. This CDR3 is built from 16 residues. Trimming took 8 bases from V and 5 from J; bases not matched to a gene: 11. The CDR3 spells CASRPPWGQGDNEQFF. The CDR3 DNA sequence: TGCGCCAGCCGCCCCCCCTGGGGACAGGGGGACAATGAGCAGTTCTTC.

This clonotype has at least ten counts. The CDR3 coding sequence is TGTGCCAGCACCAGACAGGGGAGGCGGGGTGGCAATGAGCAGTTCTTC. The encoded protein is CASTRQGRRGGNEQFF. This chain connects TRBV28 to TRBJ2-1, with 8 bases matching TRBD1. The CDR3 has 16 residues. V shed 7 bases, J shed 6 bases, and the junction held 14 bases outside the gene matches. Germline V gene data show CDR1 as MDHEN and CDR2 as SYDVKM.

This clonotype was detected a few times. The V and J genes are TRBV6-5 and TRBJ1-2, with D perhaps TRBD1 (5 bases). The germline gives CDR1 MNHEY, CDR2 SVGAGI. The V end lost 6 bases, the J end lost 1 base, and 9 bases lay between the germline ends. There are 13 residues in the CDR3. CDR3 amino acids: CASRLGGNYGYTF. The CDR3 bases are TGTGCCAGCAGATTGGGGGGTAACTATGGCTACACCTTC.